This TCR beta chain was recorded in a study of molecular identifiers for immune sequencing clone quantification. Background on the study: In replicates, RNA taken from about 20,000 or 100,000 naive CD8 cells was divided five ways, and four portions underwent sequencing.

The sample holds many counts of this clonotype. Previously described methods and listed TCR primers produced bulk TCR libraries. TCRdb re-derived calls from the PCR reads in MiXCR, one entry per CDR3 protein. The data contain roughly 320,000 distinct CDR3 sequences, roughly 24% of them singletons. Trimming pared 4 bases from V and 1 base from J, leaving 15 bases between. The CDR3 totals 15 residues. CDR1 is SGHRS, CDR2 YFSETQ, per germline. This sequence joins TRBV5-1 and TRBJ2-7, with D hard to call. This TCR was recovered from a human donor in good health. Some libraries in this study had Jurkat cell RNA spiked in. The sample comprised naive CD8+ T cells from blood, with Jurkat cell RNA spiked in. The subset was: FACS-sorted CD8+CD4-CCR7+CD45RA+ naive T cells. The DNA of the CDR3 is TGCGCCAGCAGCCCGTGGGATCGTGGGTCCTACGAGCAGTACTTC. Protein: CASSPWDRGSYEQYF.